This TCR beta chain was recovered during a study of cytomegalovirus exposure and HLA in healthy donors. With 60 Vbeta and 13 Jbeta primers, the PCR was carried out. TCRdb's copy holds only in-frame clones and misses some; the assay was immunoSEQ multiplex PCR. The profile shows around 150,000 clones, 80% of them singletons. The sequence came from a woman aged 45-65 years in good health and CMV-seronegative. Sequencing input: PBMCs.

CDR3: CASSPGTGRTGANVLTF. For the CDR3, the DNA is TGTGCCAGCTCACCGGGGACAGGGAGGACTGGGGCCAACGTCCTGACTTTC. V usage is TRBV18 and J usage is TRBJ2-6; 9 nucleotides line up with TRBD1. This CDR3 contains 17 residues. Germline V gene data show CDR1 as KGHSH and CDR2 as LQKENI. Trimming took 3 bases from V and 2 from J; bases not matched to a gene: 5.